This T cell receptor (beta chain) derives from a study of T cell responses to AZD1222 COVID-19 vaccine. Study-wide findings and caveats: Mostly white British, mostly female donors; authors suggested clonal diversity may be underestimated. Spike was spanned by vaccine-associated CD4 TCRs, with dominance at 160-218 and 743-854.

Turning to this clone: Its antigen is unidentified.

From germline, CDR1 is SEHNR and CDR2 FQNEAQ (reference sequence). With V trimmed by 5 bases and J by 5 bases, 8 bases remained unmatched. CDR3 length: 17 residues. Repertoires were generated with immunoSEQ multiplex PCR, while TCRdb's copy carries only in-frame clones and drops some. This sample has about 100,000 clones, with over 75% found just once. The chain is built from TRBV7-9 and TRBJ2-1, with 14 bases aligning to TRBD2. This sequence originates from an adult who received the AZD1222 COVID-19 vaccine. This material consisted of peripheral blood, taken 28 days after the second AZD1222 dose. CDR3 protein: CASSIGLAGGGNNEQFF. CDR3 coding DNA: TGTGCCAGCAGCATTGGACTAGCGGGGGGTGGAAACAATGAGCAGTTCTTC. The full variable domain, with the rest looked up from reference TRBV7-9 and TRBJ2-1, is DTGVSQNPRHKITKRGQNVTFRCDPISEHNRLYWYRQTLGQGPEFLTYFQNEAQLEKSRLLSDRFSAERPKGSFSTLEIQRTEQGDSAMYLCASSIGLAGGGNNEQFFGPGTRLTVL.